This T cell receptor (beta chain) was retrieved from a study of blood T cell repertoires in COVID-19. As for the study in general: T cells, B-cell-depleted T cells, or PBMCs supplied cDNA or gDNA.

The CDR3 has 16 residues. J gave up 0 bases and V 3 bases, and 6 bases lay outside the gene matches. The germline V gene encodes CDR1 KGHDR and CDR2 SFDVKD. Method: immunoSEQ multiplex PCR; TCRdb's copy keeps in-frame clones and lacks some. The sample lists 200,000 or so clones, roughly 84% occurring once. The chain couples TRBV24-1 to TRBJ1-2, with 7 bases that match TRBD1. The sequenced sample was peripheral blood. This clonotype originated in a human donor in a cohort sampled during active COVID-19. CDR3 in DNA: TGTGCCACCAGTGATCCGACAGGGAACGCTAACTATGGCTACACCTTC. Encoded protein: CATSDPTGNANYGYTF.